This T cell receptor (beta chain) emerged from a study of cytomegalovirus exposure and HLA in healthy donors. Overall study: Unique TCRs from HLA-typed donors, some 85 million of them, were held in an early data release. Whole-study findings and limits: With later analysis, a missense DCLRE1C variant became linked to TCR beta V- and J-gene trimming.

The length of the CDR3 is 15 residues. Trimming pared 1 base from V and 4 bases from J, leaving 15 bases between. Germline V gene lookup returns CDR1 SGHNT and CDR2 YYREEE (reference sequence). Concerning this clone: Antigen unknown.

The donors gave bone marrow, and they were healthy. Primers: 60 Vbeta forward and 13 Jbeta reverse. Original data processing: The authors later counted 65 million to 80 million unique TCR beta chains, 8.5 million to 13 million of them shared. The table came from immunoSEQ multiplex PCR; TCRdb's copy has only in-frame clones and leaves some out. Clone size and the V and J calls come from that table; the DNA yielded D and trimming. Its listing shows some 130,000 clones. The material sequenced was PBMCs. This clonotype originated in a woman aged 40 to 49 in good health and CMV-seropositive. The J gene is TRBJ2-7, the V gene TRBV5-4, with a weak D call TRBD2 (5 bases). DNA of the CDR3: TGTGCCAGCAGCTTGTCCAGCGGCGACCAATACGAGCAGTACTTC. Translating gives CASSLSSGDQYEQYF.